The rows below give T cell receptor beta chains drawn from one sample of a study of shared clonotypes between healthy human individuals. Only in-frame clones appear in the TCRdb table, and some are missing; sequencing was by immunoSEQ multiplex PCR. The sample shows millions of clones, over 85% of them seen only once. Material: naive CD4+ T cells sorted from blood. The receptor source for this set is a man aged 18 to 35 in good health. Both conserved end residues are part of each CDR3. Fields, in order: J gene, clone size, V gene, D gene, CDR3 DNA, CDR3 protein. The D gene is left open where the match is weak. Size is stated for part of the rows, as once, few or many counts, or as a class when the clone is expanded.

>TRBJ2-1|.|TRBV6-1|.
TGTGCCAGCAGTGAGGCACTAGTTGGCGATGAGCAGTTCTTC
CASSEALVGDEQFF
>TRBJ2-1|.|TRBV25-1|.
TGTGCCAGCAGTGAGGGGGGCAGGGGAAATGAGCAGTTCTTC
CASSEGGRGNEQFF
>TRBJ2-7|.|TRBV15|.
TGTGCCACCAGCAGAGATATGGCGGAACGAACCAGGTGGTACGAGCAGTACTTC
CATSRDMAERTRWYEQYF
>TRBJ2-3|.|TRBV5-4|TRBD2
TGTGCCAGCAGCCATGTGGGGAGACTAGCGGGGGGCACAGATACGCAGTATTTT
CASSHVGRLAGGTDTQYF
>TRBJ1-2|few|TRBV29-1|TRBD1
TGCAGCGCGGGACAGGGAGGCGGCTACACCTTC
CSAGQGGGYTF
>TRBJ1-4|.|TRBV11-2|TRBD1
TGTGCCAGCAGCACGAACAGGGGAGAAAAACTGTTTTTT
CASSTNRGEKLFF
>TRBJ1-2|.|TRBV27|TRBD1
TGTGCCAGCAGCCCGCGACAGGGTAACTATGGCTACACCTTC
CASSPRQGNYGYTF
>TRBJ2-5|.|TRBV25-1|.
TGTGCCAGCAGTGTCCAGGGAGAGACCCAGTACTTC
CASSVQGETQYF
>TRBJ1-5|.|TRBV5-1|.
TGCGCCAGCAGCTTTGACGGGCCGCCCCAGCATTTT
CASSFDGPPQHF
>TRBJ1-2|.|TRBV10-2|.
TGCGCCAGCAGTGAGGCCAACTATGGCTACACCTTC
CASSEANYGYTF
>TRBJ2-5|.|TRBV18|.
TGTGCCAGCTCAAGGACTGAACAAGAGACCCAGTACTTC
CASSRTEQETQYF
>TRBJ2-6|.|TRBV10-3|.
TGTGCCACGAGGAGCGGCTCGCCGGGGTCTGGGGCCAACGTCCTGACTTTC
CATRSGSPGSGANVLTF
>TRBJ1-1|.|TRBV2|.
TGTGCCATCCATCGCTTCAGTGCTTTCTTT
CAIHRFSAFF
>TRBJ1-2|.|TRBV5-1|.
TGCGCCAGCAGCTTGGAACCGGGACACACCTATGGCTACACCTTC
CASSLEPGHTYGYTF
>TRBJ2-1|.|TRBV30|.
TGTGCCTGGAGCGGGGGCGCCTACAATGAGCAGTTCTTC
CAWSGGAYNEQFF
>TRBJ2-2|.|TRBV5-1|TRBD2
TGCGCCAGCAGCTTGGAGTTGGTGACTAGCGGGAGTCGGGGCGGGGAGCTGTTTTTT
CASSLELVTSGSRGGELFF
>TRBJ1-3|once|TRBV9|.
TGTGCCAGCAGCCGCTACGGGAAGAAAGGGGGAAACACCATATATTTT
CASSRYGKKGGNTIYF
>TRBJ2-2|.|TRBV11-3|TRBD1
TGTGCCAGCAGCTTGCAGGGGGCGAACACCGGGGAGCTGTTTTTT
CASSLQGANTGELFF
>TRBJ1-1|.|TRBV7-9|.
TGTGCCAGCAGCAAACCCCAGCTCCTTGAAGCTTTCTTT
CASSKPQLLEAFF
>TRBJ1-1|.|TRBV2|.
TGTGCCACCTCAGGGACCACTGAAGCTTTCTTT
CATSGTTEAFF